Listed here is a single TCR beta chain. This clonotype has only a few counts. Its antigen is not yet known. No per-base quality is available; no much larger clone lies one base away. Its CDR3 holds 13 amino acids, cysteine through phenylalanine. The sequence is cut down to CDR3 DNA, 39 bases in frame from base 1. Sequences MNHNS (CDR1) and SASEGT (CDR2) are obtained from the germline V gene. Deletion took 6 bases off V and 6 bases off J, with a span of 11 bases between the germline ends. Synthesis of TCR cDNA relied on 5'RACE template switching, a step that introduced a universal primer site along with unique molecular identifiers. Priming of cDNA synthesis was performed from both the TCR alpha and TCR beta constant segments. Libraries were amplified in two PCR steps, with sample barcodes and sequencing adapters added in the second step. Libraries were sequenced on Illumina HiSeq 2500 (2x100 bp) or NovaSeq (2x150 bp). The authors' analysis ran thus. Reads were demultiplexed and collapsed into UMI consensus sequences with MIGEC, and V(D)J alignment was performed with MiXCR. Vaccine-responding clonotypes were defined with edgeR using replicate PBMC samples, requiring FDR below 0.01 and a log2 fold change above 5 up to day 15. Bulk clonotypes were assigned CD4 or CD8 identity according to which sequenced CD4 or CD8 repertoire held them at higher abundance. TCRdb handled the public reads itself, with Q25 trimming in fastp and clone calling in MiXCR, and kept productive beta chains. Here each entry gathers all rows of one CDR3 protein and keeps the most common genes and DNA. The V and J calls reflect TCRdb's pipeline rather than the authors' work. This sample holds 450,000 to 600,000 distinct CDR3 sequences; about 13% were observed only once. The top ten clonotypes cover about 14% of the sample.

These data come from a study of T cells after yellow fever vaccination (dated by TCRdb to 2018 to 2020). About the investigation overall: The SMART-Seq v4 Ultra Low Input RNA kit was used to prepare libraries from fractions with low cell numbers. Bulk TCR alpha and beta repertoires were sequenced longitudinally to track T-cell clones before and after primary and booster YFV17D yellow fever vaccination. Two healthy male donors, one aged 18 to 29 and one aged 30 to 40 years, made up the cohort. Blood was collected at multiple timepoints before and after primary and secondary immunization, and bulk PBMC replicates and cell subsets were isolated. The paper's findings and limits, for the study overall: FACS-sorted repertoires could contain abundant contaminating clonotypes from the bulk population, so computational filtering was required. The secondary T-cell response was weaker than the primary response but faster, peaking on day 5 instead of day 15. Only a couple of donors were included in the study, so the extent to which the findings can be generalized is limited. A small fraction of clonotypes showed up in both the CD4 and CD8 compartments, probably as a result of convergent recombination. Most clones expanded after primary vaccination (about 95% of CD4 and roughly 91% of CD8) were re-detected after the booster, suggesting that broad memory maintenance occurred.

The treatment or condition label here, explained by the study, means: live attenuated yellow fever vaccine strain. Two biological replicates of bulk PBMCs were collected at each blood-draw timepoint. PBMCs were isolated from peripheral blood using a standard Ficoll-Paque protocol. RNA was extracted with TriZol from bulk PBMCs, CD4 and CD8 fractions, and dextramer-positive and dextramer-negative fractions. The sequence was collected from a man aged 25 to 40 who received the YFV17D yellow fever vaccine. The starting material was PBMCs, obtained on the day of the yellow fever booster vaccination. The chain is made from TRBV6-1 and TRBJ2-2; a confident D gene designation cannot be given. The DNA sequence is as follows: TGTGCCAGCAGCCCCGGCAGATCCGGGGAGCTGTTTTTT. Translation gives CASSPGRSGELFF.